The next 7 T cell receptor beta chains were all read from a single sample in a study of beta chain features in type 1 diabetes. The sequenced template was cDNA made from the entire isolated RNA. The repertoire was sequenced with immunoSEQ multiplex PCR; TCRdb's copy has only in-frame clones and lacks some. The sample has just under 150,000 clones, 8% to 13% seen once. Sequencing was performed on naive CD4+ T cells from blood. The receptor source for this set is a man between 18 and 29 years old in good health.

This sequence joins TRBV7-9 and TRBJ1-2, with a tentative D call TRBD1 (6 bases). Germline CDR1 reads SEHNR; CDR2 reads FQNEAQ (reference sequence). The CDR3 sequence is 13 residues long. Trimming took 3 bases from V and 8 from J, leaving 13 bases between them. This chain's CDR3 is CASSFSGARGYTF. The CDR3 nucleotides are TGTGCCAGCAGCTTTTCAGGGGCGCGGGGCTACACCTTC.

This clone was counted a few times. The CDR3 DNA reads TGTGCCAGCAGCCCCTCTTCAGGGGGCGGGAATGAAAAACTGTTTTTT. It encodes CASSPSSGGGNEKLFF. The rearrangement links TRBV7-2 to TRBJ1-4, with 8 positions matching TRBD1. Trimming at V came to 5 bases and at J to 5 bases, leaving 10 bases not matched to a gene. The CDR3 has 16 residues. CDR1 is SGHTA and CDR2 is FQGNSA in the germline V gene.

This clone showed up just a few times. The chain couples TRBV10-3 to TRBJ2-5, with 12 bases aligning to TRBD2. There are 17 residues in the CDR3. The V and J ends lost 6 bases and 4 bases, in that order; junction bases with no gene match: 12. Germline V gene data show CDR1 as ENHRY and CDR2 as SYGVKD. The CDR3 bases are TGTGCCATCAGCGCCGGACTAGCGGGGAAGGGGAGAGAGACCCAGTACTTC. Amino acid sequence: CAISAGLAGKGRETQYF.

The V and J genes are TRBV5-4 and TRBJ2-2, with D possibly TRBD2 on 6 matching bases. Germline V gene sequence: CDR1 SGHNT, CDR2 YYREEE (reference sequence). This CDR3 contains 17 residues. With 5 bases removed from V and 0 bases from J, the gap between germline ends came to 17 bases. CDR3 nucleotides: TGTGCCAGCAGTGTTGTACGGGGGAGTACGAACACCGGGGAGCTGTTTTTT. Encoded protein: CASSVVRGSTNTGELFF.

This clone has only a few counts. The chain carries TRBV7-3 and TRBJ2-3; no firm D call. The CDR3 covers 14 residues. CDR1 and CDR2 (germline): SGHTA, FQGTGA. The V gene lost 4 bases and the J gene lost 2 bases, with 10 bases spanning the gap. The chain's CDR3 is CASSSGGLTDTQYF. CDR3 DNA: TGTGCCAGCAGCTCCGGTGGGCTCACAGATACGCAGTATTTT.

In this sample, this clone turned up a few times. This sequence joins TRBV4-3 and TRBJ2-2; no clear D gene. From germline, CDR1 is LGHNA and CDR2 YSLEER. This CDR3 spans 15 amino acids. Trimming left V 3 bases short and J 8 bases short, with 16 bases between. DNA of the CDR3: TGCGCCAGCAGCCAGGGCAGCCCCACCGGTGGGGAGCTGTTTTTT. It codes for CASSQGSPTGGELFF.

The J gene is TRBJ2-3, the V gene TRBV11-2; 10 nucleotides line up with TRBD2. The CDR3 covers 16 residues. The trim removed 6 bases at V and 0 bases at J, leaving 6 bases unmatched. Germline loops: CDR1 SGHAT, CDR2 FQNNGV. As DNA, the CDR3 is TGTGCCAGCAGTGCCCTAGCGGGGGTTAGCACAGATACGCAGTATTTT. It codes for CASSALAGVSTDTQYF.